This T cell receptor (beta chain) was recorded in a study of cytomegalovirus exposure and HLA in healthy donors. General study points: Rarity marked most TCR sequences, yet some public TCRs occurred in many donors. The classifier reportedly diagnosed cytomegalovirus status with high specificity and sensitivity. Later, an analysis found that TCR clusters from the first cohort tended to co-occur in the 90 to 150 validation repertoires.

The CDR3 runs 15 residues. Germline V gene sequence: CDR1 LGHNA, CDR2 YSLEER. The V end lost 0 bases, the J end lost 0 bases, and 9 bases lay between the germline ends. The donors were part of the validation cohort of 120 or so subjects. That cohort was separate from the first cohort, which comprised under 750 subjects. The table came from immunoSEQ multiplex PCR; TCRdb's copy has only in-frame clones and leaves some out. Of some 250,000 clones detected, about 90% appear once; the ten largest clones hold just over 3%. Of note for this clone: Its antigen is unidentified.

This chain joins TRBV4-3 and TRBJ2-7; no clear D gene. The receptor comes from a woman aged 25 to 39 in good health and CMV-seronegative. Sequencing was carried out using PBMCs. CDR3 nucleotide sequence: TGCGCCAGCAGCCAAGATAGACTGGACTCCTACGAGCAGTACTTC. This translates into CASSQDRLDSYEQYF.